The TCR beta chain under discussion was sequenced for a study of cytomegalovirus exposure and HLA in healthy donors. Broader study findings: Previous analysis showed most TCR beta V segments were productive about 90% or about 30% of the time. The study had only CMV serostatus as immune exposure information. In a later analysis, HLA-associated beta chains showed higher expansion and lower generation probabilities than comparable chains.

The CDR3 extends over 17 amino acids. Germline-derived CDR1 and CDR2 are SGDLS and YYNGEE. With 3 bases clipped from V and 4 bases from J, the junction kept 7 bases outside the gene matches. A few counts support this clone. What it binds is not known. Use of 60 Vbeta and 13 Jbeta primers characterized the PCR. Some clones are missing from TCRdb's copy, which holds only in-frame ones; the method was immunoSEQ multiplex PCR. Here the sample spans 150,000 to 200,000 clones, about 80% being singletons. Sequenced material: PBMCs. The TCR originated in a woman younger than 45 in good health and CMV-seronegative. J is TRBJ2-6 and V is TRBV9; 10 positions match TRBD1. The CDR3 DNA reads as TGTGCCAGCAGCGACGAGACAGGGGGCTTCGGGGCCAACGTCCTGACTTTC. This encodes CASSDETGGFGANVLTF.